This T cell receptor (beta chain) was found in a study of T cells expressing NK-cell markers. This CDR3 has 17 residues. CDR1 MGHRA and CDR2 YSYEKL come from the germline V gene. TCRdb re-called the 5' RACE reads and catalogs CDR3 proteins one per entry, DNA excluded. The table gives 150,000 to 180,000 distinct CDR3 sequences; the top ten clones make up around 35% of it. The V and J genes are TRBV4-1 and TRBJ2-1; with no DNA, the TCRdb D assignment of TRBD1 cannot be verified. Sequenced: blood T cells: a sorted CD56 or NKG2C T cell subset, CD4+ or CD8+ T cells, or bulk PBMC T cells (not recorded which). This sequence was found in a woman aged 45 to 65 in good health. The CDR3 spells CASSPQGSGGSYNEQFF.